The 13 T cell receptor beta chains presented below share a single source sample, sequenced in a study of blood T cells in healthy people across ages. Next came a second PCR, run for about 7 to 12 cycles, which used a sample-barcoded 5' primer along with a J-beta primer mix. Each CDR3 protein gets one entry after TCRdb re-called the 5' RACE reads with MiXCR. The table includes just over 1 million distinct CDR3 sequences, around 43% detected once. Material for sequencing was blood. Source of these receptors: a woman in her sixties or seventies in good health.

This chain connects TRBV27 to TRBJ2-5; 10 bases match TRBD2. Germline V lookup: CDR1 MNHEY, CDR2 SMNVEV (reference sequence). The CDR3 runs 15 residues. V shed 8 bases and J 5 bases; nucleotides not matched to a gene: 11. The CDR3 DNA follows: TGTGCCAGCGCCCTGAAGACTAGCGGGCTTGAGACCCAGTACTTC. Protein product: CASALKTSGLETQYF.

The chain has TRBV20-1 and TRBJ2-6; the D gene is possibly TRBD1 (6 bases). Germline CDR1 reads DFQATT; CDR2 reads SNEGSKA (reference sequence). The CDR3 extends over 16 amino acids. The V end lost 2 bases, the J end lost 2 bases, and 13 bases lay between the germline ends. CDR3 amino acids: CSARRQAQAGANVLTF. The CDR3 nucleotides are TGCAGTGCTAGACGACAGGCCCAGGCTGGGGCCAACGTCCTGACTTTC.

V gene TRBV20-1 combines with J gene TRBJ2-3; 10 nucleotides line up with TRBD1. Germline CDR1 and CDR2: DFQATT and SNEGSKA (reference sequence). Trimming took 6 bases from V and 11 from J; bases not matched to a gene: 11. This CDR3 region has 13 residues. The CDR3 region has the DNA TGCAGTGCCCCCCTGGGACAGGGGTCAGGGCAGTATTTT. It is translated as CSAPLGQGSGQYF.

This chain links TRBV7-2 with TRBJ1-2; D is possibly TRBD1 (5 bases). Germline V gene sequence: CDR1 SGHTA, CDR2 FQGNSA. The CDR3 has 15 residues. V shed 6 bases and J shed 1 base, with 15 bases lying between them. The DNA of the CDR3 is TGTGCCAGCAGGGAGGGACCGAGTAATAACTATGGCTACACCTTC. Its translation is CASREGPSNNYGYTF.

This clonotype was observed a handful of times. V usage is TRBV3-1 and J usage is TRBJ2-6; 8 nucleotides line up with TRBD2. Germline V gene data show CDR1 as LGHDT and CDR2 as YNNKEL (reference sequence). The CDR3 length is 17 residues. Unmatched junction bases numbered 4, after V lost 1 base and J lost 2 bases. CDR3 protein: CASSQGSGSTGANVLTF. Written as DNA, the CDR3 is TGTGCCAGCAGCCAAGGGAGCGGGAGTACTGGGGCCAACGTCCTGACTTTC.

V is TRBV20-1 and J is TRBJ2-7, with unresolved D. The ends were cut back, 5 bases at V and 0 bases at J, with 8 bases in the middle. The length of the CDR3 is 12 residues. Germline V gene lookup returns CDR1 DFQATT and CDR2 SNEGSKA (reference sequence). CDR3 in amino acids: CSAQLLSYEQYF. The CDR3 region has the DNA TGCAGTGCTCAACTCCTCTCCTACGAGCAGTACTTC.

The CDR3 sequence is CASRRGLAGDREQFF. As DNA, the CDR3 is TGTGCCAGCAGGAGGGGACTAGCGGGAGATAGAGAGCAGTTCTTC. This rearrangement joins TRBV6-1 to TRBJ2-1; 14 bases align to TRBD2. The junction had 8 bases not matched to a gene; V was cut back by 6 bases and J by 10 bases. There are 15 residues in the CDR3. Germline V gives CDR1 MNHNS, CDR2 SASEGT.

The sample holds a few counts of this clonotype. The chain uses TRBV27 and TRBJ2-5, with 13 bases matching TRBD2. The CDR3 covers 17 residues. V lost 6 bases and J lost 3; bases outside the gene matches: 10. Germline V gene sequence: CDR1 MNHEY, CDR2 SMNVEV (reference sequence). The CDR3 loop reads CASSSIWTSGSKETQYF. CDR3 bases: TGTGCCAGCAGCTCAATTTGGACTAGCGGGAGTAAAGAGACCCAGTACTTC.

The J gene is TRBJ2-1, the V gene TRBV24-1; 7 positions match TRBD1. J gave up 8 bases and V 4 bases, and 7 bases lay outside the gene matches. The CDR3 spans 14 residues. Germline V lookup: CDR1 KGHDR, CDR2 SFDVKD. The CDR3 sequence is CATSEQGWDHEQFF. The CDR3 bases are TGTGCCACCAGTGAACAGGGGTGGGATCATGAGCAGTTCTTC.

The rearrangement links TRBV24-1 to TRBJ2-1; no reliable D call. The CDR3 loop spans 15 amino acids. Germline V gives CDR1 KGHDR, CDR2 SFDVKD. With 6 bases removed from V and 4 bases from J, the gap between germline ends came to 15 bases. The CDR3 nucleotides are TGTGCCACCAGTCCTGAGTCGGCCCCATACAATGAGCAGTTCTTC. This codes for CATSPESAPYNEQFF.

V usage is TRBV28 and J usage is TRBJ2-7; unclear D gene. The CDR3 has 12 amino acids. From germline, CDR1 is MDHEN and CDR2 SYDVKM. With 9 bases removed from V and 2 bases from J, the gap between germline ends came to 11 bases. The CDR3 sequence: CASTKLPYEQYF. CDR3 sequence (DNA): TGTGCCAGTACTAAGCTCCCCTACGAGCAGTACTTC.

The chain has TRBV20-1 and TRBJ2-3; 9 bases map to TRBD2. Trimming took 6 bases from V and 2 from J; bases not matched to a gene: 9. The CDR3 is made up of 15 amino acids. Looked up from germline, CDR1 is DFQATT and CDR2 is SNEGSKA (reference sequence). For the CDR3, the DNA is TGCAGTGCCCAACGGGCGGGGGGGCCCACAGATACGCAGTATTTT. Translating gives CSAQRAGGPTDTQYF.

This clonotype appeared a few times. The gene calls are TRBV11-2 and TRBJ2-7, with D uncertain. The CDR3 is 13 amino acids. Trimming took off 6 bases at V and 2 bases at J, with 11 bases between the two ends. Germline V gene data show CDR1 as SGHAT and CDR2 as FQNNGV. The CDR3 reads CASRSGPTYEQYF. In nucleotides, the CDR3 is TGTGCCAGCAGATCCGGGCCTACCTACGAGCAGTACTTC.